A single sample gave rise to the 28 T cell receptor beta chains below, sequenced in a study of T cells after yellow fever vaccination. A single record per CDR3 protein comes from TCRdb applying MiXCR to the 5' RACE reads. Of 300,000 to 400,000 distinct CDR3 sequences in the sample, 8.5% to 9% were seen once. This specimen was PBMCs, taken on the day of the first yellow fever vaccination. Source of these receptors: a man aged 18 to 29 who received the YFV17D yellow fever vaccine.

This clonotype turned up a few times. This sequence joins TRBV7-9 and TRBJ1-6, with a weak D call TRBD1 (5 bases). V was shortened by 4 bases and J by 6 bases, with 13 bases between the two germline ends. Germline V CDR1 and CDR2: SEHNR, FQNEAQ (reference sequence). This CDR3 is built from 15 residues. Here the CDR3 reads CASSSVQGANSPLHF. DNA of the CDR3: TGTGCCAGCAGCTCTGTTCAGGGTGCTAATTCACCCCTCCACTTT.

This clonotype showed up just a few times. The rearrangement uses TRBV4-3 and TRBJ2-7; 10 nucleotides align to TRBD1. CDR1 and CDR2 from the germline V gene are LGHNA and YSLEER. This CDR3 is 15 amino acids long. Germline trimming cut 0 bases from V and 9 bases from J; bases unmatched to any gene: 8. CDR3 amino acids: CASSQEGDRGFAQYF. CDR3 in DNA: TGCGCCAGCAGCCAAGAGGGGGACAGGGGTTTCGCGCAGTACTTC.

This clonotype has a handful of counts. The chain has TRBV12-3 or TRBV12-4 and TRBJ1-5; no reliable D call. Trimming cost V 6 bases and J 2 bases, with 8 bases left between them. CDR3 length: 13 residues. The CDR3 region is CASRPTGNQPQHF. For the CDR3, the DNA is TGTGCCAGCAGACCAACGGGCAATCAGCCCCAGCATTTT.

This chain uses TRBV4-3 with TRBJ2-5; 9 bases line up with TRBD1. The CDR3 runs to 16 residues. Germline V gene sequence: CDR1 LGHNA, CDR2 YSLEER. J was trimmed by 5 bases and V by 1 base; bases with no gene match: 8. CDR3: CASSQGAGTGSETQYF. The CDR3 region has the DNA TGCGCCAGCAGCCAAGGGGCCGGGACAGGGTCGGAGACCCAGTACTTC.

This clonotype has just a few counts. The chain is built from TRBV19 and TRBJ1-2; unclear D gene. CDR3 length: 13 amino acids. With 1 base removed from V and 4 bases from J, the gap between germline ends came to 7 bases. The germline V gene encodes CDR1 LNHDA and CDR2 SQIVND (reference sequence). Here the CDR3 reads CASSIGGVYGYTF. CDR3 nucleotide sequence: TGTGCCAGTAGTATAGGAGGAGTCTATGGCTACACCTTC.

The V call is TRBV7-2, the J call TRBJ1-2; D uncertain. The CDR3 loop spans 15 amino acids. Germline CDR1 reads SGHTA; CDR2 reads FQGNSA. The ends were cut back, 3 bases at V and 4 bases at J, with 15 bases in the middle. CDR3 amino acids: CASSLIPSGVYGYTF. For the CDR3, the DNA is TGTGCCAGCAGCTTGATCCCTAGTGGGGTCTATGGCTACACCTTC.

This clonotype has ten or more counts. The V gene is TRBV20-1, the J gene TRBJ2-3, with D possibly TRBD2 on 6 matching bases. Trimming cost V 6 bases and J 0 bases, with 13 bases left between them. The CDR3 loop spans 14 amino acids. Germline values: CDR1 DFQATT, CDR2 SNEGSKA (reference sequence). The CDR3 loop is CSAPPAGSTDTQYF. In DNA form, the CDR3 reads TGCAGTGCCCCCCCGGCGGGGAGCACAGATACGCAGTATTTT.

The chain links TRBV5-1 to TRBJ2-3; D possibly corresponds to TRBD2 (6 bases). Trimming removed 6 bases at V and 0 bases at J, with 17 bases between. This CDR3 has 16 amino acids. In germline, CDR1 is SGHRS, CDR2 YFSETQ. CDR3 region: CASKLASAISTDTQYF. CDR3 coding DNA: TGCGCCAGCAAACTTGCTAGCGCCATCAGCACAGATACGCAGTATTTT.

The chain combines TRBV4-3 with TRBJ1-5; D unresolved. The CDR3 length is 15 residues. The germline V gene has CDR1 LGHNA and CDR2 YSLEER. Trimming took off 1 base at V and 3 bases at J, with 10 bases between the two ends. The CDR3 sequence is CASSQVAGYNQPQHF. In nucleotides, the CDR3 is TGCGCCAGCAGCCAAGTTGCGGGATACAATCAGCCCCAGCATTTT.

This clonotype was detected only a few times. CDR3 amino acids: CASSQGQGPQHF. Written as DNA, the CDR3 is TGCGCCAGCAGCCAAGGACAGGGCCCCCAGCATTTT. This chain connects TRBV4-1 to TRBJ1-5; 7 nucleotides agree with TRBD1. Germline V CDR1 and CDR2: MGHRA, YSYEKL. CDR3 size: 12 residues. Trimming at V came to 1 base and at J to 10 bases, leaving 1 base not matched to a gene.

This clonotype has a handful of counts. The chain has TRBV5-4 and TRBJ1-5; D perhaps matches TRBD1 (6 bases). Trimming left V 4 bases short and J 3 bases short, with 8 bases between. Germline-derived CDR1 and CDR2 are SGHNT and YYREEE (reference sequence). CDR3 length equals 13 residues. The CDR3 DNA follows: TGTGCCAGCAGCCGGGACAACAATCAGCCCCAGCATTTT. This sequence encodes CASSRDNNQPQHF.

CDR3 residues: CASSDGRSYGYTF. CDR3 nucleotide sequence: TGCGCCAGCAGCGACGGACGGAGCTATGGCTACACCTTC. This chain joins TRBV5-1 and TRBJ1-2; no reliable D call. This CDR3 contains 13 residues. Germline V gives CDR1 SGHRS, CDR2 YFSETQ. Trimming took 4 bases from V and 4 from J, leaving 11 bases between them.

This rearrangement joins TRBV5-4 to TRBJ2-2; 9 positions match TRBD1. Trimming at V came to 5 bases and at J to 5 bases, leaving 10 bases not matched to a gene. CDR1 and CDR2 from the germline V gene are SGHNT and YYREEE (reference sequence). The CDR3 consists of 16 residues. CDR3 loop: CASSPGRDRVTGELFF. CDR3 sequence (DNA): TGTGCCAGCAGTCCGGGGCGGGACAGGGTAACCGGGGAGCTGTTTTTT.

This clonotype occurred a few times. The chain combines TRBV12-3 or TRBV12-4 with TRBJ1-5; D is undetermined. The length of the CDR3 is 12 residues. Trimming took off 5 bases at V and 6 bases at J, with 8 bases between the two ends. The CDR3 spells CASSIIGQPQHF. In nucleotides, the CDR3 is TGTGCCAGCAGTATTATTGGTCAGCCCCAGCATTTT.

This sequence joins TRBV10-2 and TRBJ2-3, with D possibly TRBD2 on 7 matching bases. The CDR3 runs to 16 residues. Germline values: CDR1 WSHSY, CDR2 SAAADI. Trimming pared 1 base from V and 3 bases from J, leaving 14 bases between. The CDR3 loop reads CASSELGGAGTDTQYF. The CDR3 DNA follows: TGCGCCAGCAGTGAGTTGGGGGGGGCCGGTACAGATACGCAGTATTTT.

This chain links TRBV5-1 with TRBJ1-6, with 7 bases aligning to TRBD1. The CDR3 sequence is 21 residues long. From germline, CDR1 is SGHRS and CDR2 YFSETQ. The V and J ends lost 4 bases and 2 bases, in that order; junction bases with no gene match: 21. The CDR3 coding sequence is TGCGCCAGCAGCCCAGGGGAGGGGGCGATAGGCCCAGAGGCCTATAATTCACCCCTCCACTTT. It encodes CASSPGEGAIGPEAYNSPLHF.

This chain joins TRBV20-1 and TRBJ1-5; 9 positions agree with TRBD1. V dropped 0 bases and J dropped 3; count of bases not matched to a gene: 12. The germline V gene has CDR1 DFQATT and CDR2 SNEGSKA (reference sequence). This CDR3 is 18 amino acids long. The CDR3 reads CSAREVGQGVDHNQPQHF. For the CDR3, the DNA is TGCAGTGCTAGAGAGGTGGGACAGGGCGTCGATCACAATCAGCCCCAGCATTTT.

This clonotype showed up just a few times. This chain uses TRBV7-2 with TRBJ2-7, with 7 bases matching TRBD2. The germline gives CDR1 SGHTA, CDR2 FQGNSA. With 0 bases clipped from V and 3 bases from J, the junction kept 2 bases outside the gene matches. The CDR3 spans 14 residues. CDR3 nucleotide sequence: TGTGCCAGCAGCTTAGCGCGGGGGAGCTACGAGCAGTACGTC. Its protein is CASSLARGSYEQYV.

This clonotype has at least ten counts. The V call is TRBV20-1, the J call TRBJ1-1; D remains ambiguous. The CDR3 is made up of 12 amino acids. In germline, CDR1 is DFQATT, CDR2 SNEGSKA (reference sequence). Deletions cut 1 base from V and 3 bases from J, with 6 bases between. CDR3 protein: CSARVSHTEAFF. In DNA, the CDR3 is TGCAGTGCTAGAGTTTCACACACTGAAGCTTTCTTT.

The chain uses TRBV7-8 and TRBJ2-7; D might be TRBD2 (5 bases). V lost 4 bases, J lost 3 bases, and 10 bases lay in between. This CDR3 comprises 13 residues. Germline CDR1 SGHVS, CDR2 FQNEAQ. In nucleotides, the CDR3 is TGTGCCAGCAGCTCCGGACTGTTCTACGAGCAGTACGTC. This sequence encodes CASSSGLFYEQYV.

V usage is TRBV7-9 and J usage is TRBJ2-3; D remains unclear. The CDR3 has 14 residues. In germline, CDR1 is SEHNR, CDR2 FQNEAQ (reference sequence). The V end lost 5 bases, the J end lost 5 bases, and 14 bases lay between the germline ends. This CDR3 reads CASSPLLLGDTQYF. The DNA for the CDR3 is TGTGCCAGCAGCCCCCTGCTATTGGGAGATACGCAGTATTTT.

In this sample, this clonotype turned up many times. The chain has TRBV12-3 or TRBV12-4 and TRBJ1-2; no clear D gene. The V end was cut by 6 bases, the J end by 6 bases, with 17 bases between. The CDR3 totals 14 residues. CDR3 sequence: CASSPQSTSHGYTF. The CDR3 coding sequence is TGTGCCAGCAGCCCTCAGTCAACATCGCATGGCTACACCTTC.

V usage is TRBV7-2 and J usage is TRBJ1-3; perhaps TRBD1 as D (5 bases). The germline CDR1 and CDR2 sequences are SGHTA and FQGNSA. Trimming stripped 2 bases from V and 8 bases from J, with 10 bases between. The CDR3 spans 13 residues. CDR3 in amino acids: CASSLNAGDTIYF. CDR3 coding DNA: TGTGCCAGCAGCTTAAACGCGGGGGACACCATATATTTT.

The chain uses TRBV5-4 and TRBJ1-1; 12 nucleotides align to TRBD1. CDR1 and CDR2 (germline): SGHNT, YYREEE (reference sequence). The CDR3 sequence is 15 residues long. J gave up 7 bases and V 3 bases, and 7 bases lay outside the gene matches. The CDR3 DNA is TGTGCCAGCAGCTGGGGACAGGGGGCCCCATATGAAGCTTTCTTT. This translates into CASSWGQGAPYEAFF.

In its sample, this clonotype was seen a few times. This rearrangement joins TRBV12-5 to TRBJ2-5; D remains ambiguous. Trimming stripped 5 bases from V and 5 bases from J, with 21 bases between. Germline-derived CDR1 and CDR2 are LGHNT and FRNRAP. The CDR3 extends over 16 amino acids. CDR3 region: CASGPRARQGIETQYF. In DNA, the CDR3 is TGTGCTAGTGGTCCCCGGGCCCGGCAAGGCATCGAGACCCAGTACTTC. The full variable domain, its missing parts supplied by reference TRBV12-5 and TRBJ2-5, is DARVTQTPRHKVTEMGQEVTMRCQPILGHNTVFWYRQTMMQGLELLAYFRNRAPLDDSGMPKDRFSAEMPDATLATLKIQPSEPRDSAVYFCASGPRARQGIETQYFGPGTRLLVL.

The chain links TRBV7-2 to TRBJ1-1; no reliable D call. V gave up 6 bases and J gave up 1 base, with 9 bases separating them. The CDR3 sequence is 13 residues long. Looked up from germline, CDR1 is SGHTA and CDR2 is FQGNSA. CDR3 in DNA: TGTGCCAGCAGGTCGACGGGGAACACTGAAGCTTTCTTT. Its translation: CASRSTGNTEAFF.

This clonotype was observed at least ten times. The junction shows a germline mismatch at one end, possibly a read error. The J gene is TRBJ2-3, the V gene TRBV12-3 or TRBV12-4, with D unclear. The CDR3 spans 12 residues. CDR3 coding DNA: TGCGCCAGCAGCTTAAGCACAGATACGCAGTATTTT. Translation: CASSLSTDTQYF.

This clonotype was seen a handful of times. This sequence joins TRBV5-6 and TRBJ2-2; D perhaps matches TRBD1 (6 bases). The CDR3 spans 15 residues. Germline lookup yields CDR1 SGHDT and CDR2 YYEEEE. Trimming pared 0 bases from V and 3 bases from J, leaving 9 bases between. The CDR3 loop is CASSLAQGYTGELFF. In DNA, the CDR3 is TGTGCCAGCAGCTTGGCGCAGGGGTACACCGGGGAGCTGTTTTTT.